These 9 T cell receptor beta chains were sequenced from one sample in a study of blood T cell repertoires in COVID-19. Clones were sequenced by immunoSEQ multiplex PCR, and TCRdb holds only the in-frame ones, with some missing. The data hold about 260,000 clones, with more than 70% observed a single time. Sequenced material: peripheral blood. The receptors stem from a woman aged 50 to 65 with acute or convalescent COVID-19.

V gene TRBV21-1 combines with J gene TRBJ2-7; the table's TRBD2 call for D was not verified on the DNA. TRBV21-1 is an annotated pseudogene. This CDR3 contains 12 residues. CDR3 nucleotides: TGTGCCAGCAGCAATCTACTCTACGAGCAGTACTTC. It yields the protein CASSNLLYEQYF.

This clone was seen a handful of times. The rearrangement links TRBV30 to TRBJ1-6; D is unresolved. The germline V and J ends were trimmed by 0 bases and 0 bases, with 12 bases remaining between them. The CDR3 contains 17 residues. Per the germline V gene, CDR1 is GTSNPN and CDR2 is SVGIG (reference sequence). CDR3 nucleotide sequence: TGTGCCTGGAGTGTACAAGGACTGCACTCCTATAATTCACCCCTCCACTTT. It specifies CAWSVQGLHSYNSPLHF.

The V and J genes are TRBV11-2 and TRBJ2-7; no clear D. The germline V gene encodes CDR1 SGHAT and CDR2 FQNNGV. V shed 0 bases and J shed 3 bases, with 9 bases lying between them. This CDR3 has 14 residues. CDR3 amino acids: CASSLDRAGYEQYF. The CDR3 bases are TGTGCCAGCAGCTTAGATCGAGCCGGCTACGAGCAGTACTTC.

V gene TRBV3-1 (or the pseudogene TRBV3-2) combines with J gene TRBJ2-7; D may be TRBD2 (5 bases). Trimming removed 4 bases at V and 4 bases at J, with 14 bases between. This CDR3 has 14 amino acids. Per germline, CDR1 LGHDT and CDR2 YNNKEL (reference sequence). In nucleotides, the CDR3 is TGTGCCAGCAGCCTAGAGGGCCGCTCTTACGAGCAGTACTTC. It is translated as CASSLEGRSYEQYF.

This chain links TRBV7-8 with TRBJ2-7, with 10 bases aligning to TRBD1. The germline CDR1 and CDR2 sequences are SGHVS and FQNEAQ. V lost 0 bases to trimming and J lost 2 bases; unmatched junction nucleotides: 10. The CDR3 is 18 amino acids. CDR3 nucleotides: TGTGCCAGCAGCTTAGCTGGGACAGGGGTCGCCAAAACCTACGAGCAGTACTTC. As protein: CASSLAGTGVAKTYEQYF.

The chain carries TRBV7-3 and TRBJ1-1, with unresolved D. Trimming removed 5 bases from V and 2 bases from J, with 12 bases in between. This CDR3 spans 14 amino acids. CDR1 is SGHTA, CDR2 FQGTGA, per germline. This CDR3 is CASSAEPTNTEAFF. CDR3 DNA sequence: TGTGCCAGCAGCGCCGAGCCCACTAACACTGAAGCTTTCTTT.

As DNA, the CDR3 is TGTGCCAGCAGCGTCCCAGGGGGCAGCTCCTACGAGCAGTACTTC. Its translation: CASSVPGGSSYEQYF. This sequence joins TRBV7-9 and TRBJ2-7; 8 nucleotides match TRBD1. The V and J ends lost 5 bases and 0 bases, in that order; junction bases with no gene match: 6. There are 15 residues in the CDR3. CDR1 is SEHNR and CDR2 is FQNEAQ in the germline V gene (reference sequence).

This clone was detected once. Other DNA variants within this sample encode the same CDR3. This chain links TRBV5-1 with TRBJ2-7, with 7 bases that match TRBD2. The CDR3 runs to 13 residues. V was pared by 0 bases and J by 7 bases, with 4 bases of the junction left unmatched. Germline V gene lookup returns CDR1 SGHRS and CDR2 YFSETQ. This CDR3 is CASSLVGGYEQYF. In DNA, the CDR3 is TGCGCCAGCAGCTTGGTCGGGGGGTATGAGCAGTACTTC. Based on the CDR3 plus reference TRBV5-1 and TRBJ2-7, the full variable domain is KAGVTQTPRYLIKTRGQQVTLSCSPISGHRSVSWYQQTPGQGLQFLFEYFSETQRNKGNFPGRFSGRQFSNSRSEMNVSTLELGDSALYLCASSLVGGYEQYFGPGTRLTVT.

J is TRBJ1-3 and V is TRBV5-1, with no clear D. The CDR3 runs to 16 residues. Looked up from germline, CDR1 is SGHRS and CDR2 is YFSETQ. Trimming left V 4 bases short and J 0 bases short, with 14 bases between. CDR3 sequence reads: CASSPTNFISGNTIYF. The CDR3 DNA reads TGCGCCAGCAGCCCTACGAATTTCATCTCTGGAAACACCATATATTTT.